A selection of T cell receptor beta chains follows, all from one sample in a study of OX40 agonist ivuxolimab in advanced cancers. TCRdb's copy holds only in-frame clones and misses some; the assay was immunoSEQ multiplex PCR. The sample yields around 64,000 clones, approximately 87% seen once. The sample here was CD4+ or CD8+ T cells sorted from blood, taken in a trial of the OX40 agonist ivuxolimab. These receptors all come from an adult with an advanced solid tumor such as melanoma, head and neck, liver or kidney cancer. Both conserved end residues are part of each CDR3. The order of the fields is clone size, J gene, D gene, V gene, CDR3 protein, CDR3 DNA. A D gene is named only where the DNA matches it firmly. Expanded clones are given a class, and other clones once, few, many or no size at all.

NA | TRBJ2-1 | NA | TRBV7-8 | CASSLSLGGYEQFF | TGTGCCAGCAGCTTATCCTTGGGGGGCTATGAGCAGTTCTTC
NA | TRBJ2-2 | NA | TRBV6-1 | CASKSFPGELFF | TGTGCCAGCAAAAGCTTTCCCGGGGAGCTGTTTTTT
once | TRBJ2-1 | TRBD2 | TRBV5-1 | CASTPAGGGGRSNEQFF | TGCGCCAGCACCCCCGCCGGCGGCGGGGGGCGGAGCAATGAGCAGTTCTTC
NA | TRBJ1-2 | TRBD1 | TRBV19 | CASTKTGGYGYTF | TGTGCCAGTACCAAGACAGGGGGCTATGGCTACACCTTC
NA | TRBJ2-2 | NA | TRBV19 | CASRRQRTNTGELFF | TGTGCCAGTAGACGCCAGCGGACGAACACCGGGGAGCTGTTTTTT
NA | TRBJ2-3 | NA | TRBV5-4 | CASSLVSGTDTQYF | TGTGCCAGCAGCTTGGTTAGCGGCACAGATACGCAGTATTTT
NA | TRBJ2-3 | TRBD1 | TRBV7-9 | CASSPGQGAISDTQYF | TGTGCCAGCAGCCCGGGACAGGGGGCTATCTCAGATACGCAGTATTTT
NA | TRBJ2-5 | NA | TRBV20-1 | CSASKETQYF | TGCAGTGCTAGCAAAGAGACCCAGTACTTC
NA | TRBJ2-5 | TRBD2 | TRBV5-1 | CASSLAWLAEWGQETQYF | TGCGCCAGCAGCTTGGCTTGGCTAGCGGAATGGGGTCAAGAGACCCAGTACTTC
NA | TRBJ2-7 | TRBD1 | TRBV10-3 | CATSSVSGTDSYEQYF | TGTGCCACCTCCTCAGTTTCTGGGACAGATTCCTACGAGCAGTACTTC
NA | TRBJ2-7 | NA | TRBV6-1 | CASSEMAGPGYEQYF | TGTGCCAGCAGTGAAATGGCAGGTCCTGGCTACGAGCAGTACTTC
NA | TRBJ2-1 | NA | TRBV5-1 | CASSLGSSKSNEQFF | TGCGCCAGCAGCTTGGGTTCTAGTAAGTCAAATGAGCAGTTCTTC
NA | TRBJ1-3 | NA | TRBV4-3 | CASSQDALGSSGNTIYF | TGCGCCAGCAGCCAAGACGCGCTGGGCAGCTCTGGAAACACCATATATTTT
few | TRBJ2-3 | NA | TRBV19 | CASTYSGSTDTQYF | TGTGCCAGTACCTATAGCGGAAGCACAGATACGCAGTATTTT
few | TRBJ2-1 | TRBD1 | TRBV9 | CASSSGQGGNEQFF | TGTGCCAGCAGCTCCGGACAGGGGGGCAATGAGCAGTTCTTC
NA | TRBJ2-6 | TRBD2 | TRBV19 | CASTGGGGMRRANVLTF | TGTGCCAGTACAGGCGGGGGAGGGATGCGGCGAGCCAACGTCCTGACTTTC
NA | TRBJ2-5 | TRBD2 | TRBV5-8 | CASSISSGRIQETQYF | TGTGCCAGCAGCATCTCTAGCGGGAGGATCCAAGAGACCCAGTACTTC
NA | TRBJ1-2 | NA | TRBV18 | CASSPESGWEYYGYTF | TGTGCCAGCTCACCAGAGTCCGGGTGGGAGTACTATGGCTACACCTTC
NA | TRBJ2-3 | TRBD1 | TRBV9 | CASSARQGSDTQYF | TGTGCCAGCAGCGCCAGACAGGGGTCAGATACGCAGTATTTT
NA | TRBJ2-7 | NA | TRBV28 | CASSSVRTEYF | TGTGCCAGCAGTTCGGTCCGGACAGAGTACTTC
once | TRBJ2-5 | NA | TRBV5-1 | CASSLVAGVQETQYF | TGCGCCAGCAGCTTGGTGGCAGGGGTTCAAGAGACCCAGTACTTC
NA | TRBJ2-7 | NA | TRBV27 | CASRRGLGDSYEQYF | TGTGCCAGCAGGCGGGGCCTAGGGGACTCCTACGAGCAGTACTTC
few | TRBJ1-2 | TRBD1 | TRBV6-1 | CASSARQGARGYTF | TGTGCCAGCAGTGCGAGACAGGGGGCTCGAGGCTACACCTTC
NA | TRBJ2-2 | TRBD1 | TRBV5-5 | CASSYRDRVTGELFF | TGTGCCAGCAGCTACCGGGACAGAGTCACCGGGGAGCTGTTTTTT
NA | TRBJ1-5 | NA | TRBV5-1 | CASSLTGERNQPQHF | TGCGCCAGCAGCTTGACGGGGGAGCGCAATCAGCCCCAGCATTTT
NA | TRBJ2-1 | TRBD1 | TRBV19 | CASSIDLGPGTGGDEQFF | TGTGCCAGTAGTATAGATCTGGGACCCGGGACAGGGGGCGATGAGCAGTTCTTC
NA | TRBJ2-7 | NA | TRBV7-9 | CASSFVGNEQYF | TGTGCCAGCAGCTTTGTGGGGAACGAGCAGTACTTC
NA | TRBJ1-5 | NA | TRBV2 | CASSFYLNQPQHF | TGTGCCAGCAGTTTCTACCTGAATCAGCCCCAGCATTTT
NA | TRBJ2-3 | TRBD1 | TRBV9 | CASSVGISGTGATDTQYF | TGTGCCAGCAGCGTAGGAATTTCCGGGACAGGGGCCACAGATACGCAGTATTTT
NA | TRBJ2-7 | TRBD2 | TRBV5-1 | CASSLAGTSGYEQYF | TGCGCCAGCAGCTTGGCGGGGACTAGCGGCTACGAGCAGTACTTC
NA | TRBJ2-3 | NA | TRBV7-9 | CASSIAGPDTQYF | TGTGCCAGCAGCATCGCTGGCCCAGATACGCAGTATTTT
medium-sized | TRBJ1-3 | NA | TRBV10-3 | CAISGEGNTIYF | TGTGCCATCAGTGGAGAGGGAAACACCATATATTTT
few | TRBJ1-1 | NA | TRBV6-5 | CASSLVMSTEAFF | TGTGCCAGCAGCCTCGTAATGAGCACTGAAGCTTTCTTT
NA | TRBJ2-5 | TRBD1 | TRBV19 | CASSINRGSETQYF | TGTGCCAGTAGTATAAACAGGGGGAGTGAGACCCAGTACTTC
NA | TRBJ1-1 | TRBD1 | TRBV19 | CASNRDRDDTEAFF | TGTGCCAGTAACCGTGACAGGGATGACACTGAAGCTTTCTTT
NA | TRBJ1-1 | NA | TRBV18 | CASSPPTSEAFF | TGTGCCAGCTCACCACCAACATCTGAAGCTTTCTTT
NA | TRBJ2-1 | NA | TRBV5-4 | CASSSPGSRDDEQFF | TGTGCCAGCAGCTCGCCGGGCTCCCGGGACGATGAGCAGTTCTTC
NA | TRBJ2-2 | NA | TRBV7-3 | CASSLNAGNTGELFF | TGTGCCAGCAGCTTAAATGCAGGAAACACCGGGGAGCTGTTTTTT
NA | TRBJ2-1 | TRBD2 | TRBV5-8 | CASSFLAGGTYNEQFF | TGTGCCAGCAGTTTCCTAGCGGGAGGGACCTACAATGAGCAGTTCTTC
NA | TRBJ2-1 | TRBD2 | TRBV18 | CASSPNSGTYNEQFF | TGTGCCAGCTCACCCAATAGCGGGACGTACAATGAGCAGTTCTTC
NA | TRBJ2-2 | NA | TRBV18 | CASSPGHGTAVGELFF | TGTGCCAGCTCACCAGGGCACGGTACCGCGGTGGGAGAGCTGTTTTTT
NA | TRBJ1-1 | NA | TRBV6-6 | CASSPLGGYTEAFF | TGTGCCAGCAGCCCCCTCGGGGGGTACACTGAAGCTTTCTTT
NA | TRBJ1-3 | NA | TRBV18 | CASSPNRDTNTIYF | TGTGCCAGCTCACCTAACCGGGACACCAACACCATATATTTT
once | TRBJ2-7 | NA | TRBV19 | CASSITTAYEQYF | TGTGCCAGTAGTATCACGACAGCCTACGAGCAGTACTTC
NA | TRBJ2-1 | NA | TRBV18 | CASSPRGSSEYNEQFF | TGTGCCAGCTCACCACGCGGGTCTAGCGAGTACAATGAGCAGTTCTTC
NA | TRBJ1-6 | TRBD1 | TRBV30 | CAWSPRGQINSPLHF | TGTGCCTGGAGCCCAAGGGGACAGATTAATTCACCCCTCCACTTT
NA | TRBJ1-1 | TRBD1 | TRBV10-3 | CAIRTDRGKGEAFF | TGTGCCATCAGAACAGACAGGGGAAAGGGTGAAGCTTTCTTT
NA | TRBJ2-2 | NA | TRBV2 | CASSPRFLGNTGELFF | TGTGCCAGCAGCCCTCGATTCCTAGGAAACACCGGGGAGCTGTTTTTT